One and the same sample provided the 27 T cell receptor beta chains below, sequenced in a study of T cell changes during pregnancy in multiple sclerosis. TCRdb keeps only in-frame clones here, not all; method: immunoSEQ multiplex PCR. The sample contains around 70,000 clones, approximately 90% of which appear only once. The sample consisted of peripheral blood, taken in the third trimester of pregnancy. Receptors were obtained from a female donor with multiple sclerosis, enrolled in a pregnancy study.

J is TRBJ1-1 and V is TRBV6-5, with 8 positions matching TRBD1. V shed 6 bases, J shed 3 bases, and the junction held 6 bases outside the gene matches. Germline CDR1 and CDR2: MNHEY and SVGAGI. There are 14 residues in the CDR3. CDR3 loop: CASRPGQGYTEAFF. The CDR3 bases are TGTGCCAGCAGACCCGGACAGGGCTACACTGAAGCTTTCTTT.

The chain recombines TRBV4-3 with TRBJ2-5, with D possibly being TRBD2 (7 bases). The V and J ends lost 0 bases and 7 bases respectively, with 21 bases between them. Germline V lookup: CDR1 LGHNA, CDR2 YSLEER. The CDR3 loop spans 17 amino acids. The CDR3 DNA follows: TGCGCCAGCAGCCAAGATCCGGGGGCCTTTACGGGGGGGACCCAGTACTTC. It translates to CASSQDPGAFTGGTQYF.

The chain links TRBV5-4 to TRBJ1-2; weak D call: TRBD1 (5 bases). Germline V lookup: CDR1 SGHNT, CDR2 YYREEE (reference sequence). This CDR3 contains 12 residues. Trimming took 9 bases from V and 12 from J, leaving 21 bases between them. CDR3 sequence: CATTEMGGPNTF. CDR3 coding DNA: TGTGCCACCACGGAAATGGGGGGACCCAACACCTTC.

The chain uses TRBV5-4 and TRBJ1-2; D is possibly TRBD1 (5 bases). The germline V and J ends were trimmed by 0 bases and 2 bases, with 17 bases remaining between them. Germline lookup yields CDR1 SGHNT and CDR2 YYREEE (reference sequence). The CDR3 sequence is 17 residues long. For the CDR3, the DNA is TGTGCCAGCAGCTTGGTTCGGGGGTCCGGACCCAACTATGGCTACACCTTC. Protein: CASSLVRGSGPNYGYTF.

The chain uses TRBV10-3 and TRBJ2-7, with 11 bases that match TRBD2. CDR1 is ENHRY, CDR2 SYGVKD, per germline. This CDR3 contains 13 residues. The ends lost 2 bases at V and 7 bases at J; junction bases unmatched: 1. CDR3 nucleotide sequence: TGTGCCATCAGTGAGACTAGCGGGGGAGAGCAGTACTTC. This encodes CAISETSGGEQYF.

This chain joins TRBV5-5 and TRBJ1-2; D gene unclear. CDR3 length equals 12 residues. Trimming removed 4 bases at V and 4 bases at J, with 8 bases between. CDR1 is SGHKS and CDR2 is YYEKEE in the germline V gene (reference sequence). CDR3 in amino acids: CASSPGSYGYTF. CDR3 in DNA: TGTGCCAGCAGCCCAGGTAGCTATGGCTACACCTTC. Supplemented by reference TRBV5-5 and TRBJ1-2, the full variable domain reads DAGVTQSPTHLIKTRGQQVTLRCSPISGHKSVSWYQQVLGQGPQFIFQYYEKEERGRGNFPDRFSARQFPNYSSELNVNALLLGDSALYLCASSPGSYGYTFGSGTRLTVV.

This clone was seen just once. V is TRBV6-5 and J is TRBJ1-1, with a possible D match to TRBD1 (6 bases). CDR1 is MNHEY, CDR2 SVGAGI, per germline. The CDR3 has 15 residues. With 6 bases removed from V and 4 bases from J, the gap between germline ends came to 18 bases. The chain's CDR3 is CASSRPRTAPTEAFF. The CDR3 bases are TGTGCCAGCAGCCGACCGAGGACAGCCCCCACTGAAGCTTTCTTT.

The V and J genes are TRBV10-2 and TRBJ2-7; D perhaps matches TRBD2 (6 bases). The CDR3 covers 16 residues. V was cut by 6 bases and J by 3 bases, with 21 bases left in between. Germline CDR1 and CDR2: WSHSY and SAAADI. Here the CDR3 DNA reads TGCGCCAGCAGCCTCAATCCGGGGGTTATTTTCTACGAGCAGTACTTC. Translated: CASSLNPGVIFYEQYF.

The chain is built from TRBV5-1 and TRBJ1-6, with D perhaps TRBD1 (6 bases). CDR1 and CDR2 (germline): SGHRS, YFSETQ. V lost 0 bases and J 7 bases, leaving 14 bases between the germline ends. The CDR3 sequence is 16 residues long. CDR3: CASSLGTVGENSPLHF. As DNA, the CDR3 is TGCGCCAGCAGCTTGGGGACAGTAGGGGAGAATTCACCCCTCCACTTT.

The rearrangement uses TRBV5-4 and TRBJ2-1, with TRBD2 matching 10 bases. The CDR3 has 14 amino acids. V lost 2 bases to trimming and J lost 8 bases; unmatched junction nucleotides: 4. CDR1 SGHNT and CDR2 YYREEE come from the germline V gene (reference sequence). The CDR3 coding sequence is TGTGCCAGCAGCTTAGCGGGGGGGTTGGATGAGCAGTTCTTC. It yields the protein CASSLAGGLDEQFF.

This clone was counted between two and nine times. The chain is built from TRBV28 and TRBJ1-3, with a weak D call TRBD1 (5 bases). CDR1 is MDHEN, CDR2 SYDVKM, per germline. Trimming left V 1 base short and J 3 bases short, with 10 bases between. This CDR3 region has 15 residues. The CDR3 sequence is CASSLSGGDGNTIYF. CDR3 nucleotide sequence: TGTGCCAGCAGTTTATCTGGGGGGGATGGAAACACCATATATTTT.

V and J are TRBV10-3 and TRBJ2-1; D possibly corresponds to TRBD2 (5 bases). There are 16 residues in the CDR3. Per germline, CDR1 ENHRY and CDR2 SYGVKD. With 0 bases removed from V and 4 bases from J, the gap between germline ends came to 13 bases. The CDR3 sequence is CAISESLGVTYNEQFF. The CDR3 DNA reads TGTGCCATCAGTGAGTCGTTGGGAGTTACTTACAATGAGCAGTTCTTC.

The chain links TRBV7-9 to TRBJ2-1, with 10 bases that match TRBD1. From germline, CDR1 is SEHNR and CDR2 FQNEAQ (reference sequence). V shed 11 bases, J shed 8 bases, and the junction held 9 bases outside the gene matches. CDR3 length: 13 residues. In DNA, the CDR3 is TGTGCCTTACCGGGACAGGGGTTCGATGAGCAGTTCTTC. It yields the protein CALPGQGFDEQFF.

The gene calls are TRBV7-9 and TRBJ2-2; weak D call: TRBD1 (6 bases). Per germline, CDR1 SEHNR and CDR2 FQNEAQ (reference sequence). The CDR3 spans 15 residues. V lost 5 bases and J lost 1, with 11 bases in between. The DNA for the CDR3 is TGTGCCAGCAGCCCAACCAGGGGGAACACCGGGGAGCTGTTTTTT. Its protein product is CASSPTRGNTGELFF. The complete variable domain, with remaining parts taken from reference TRBV7-9 and TRBJ2-2, reads DTGVSQNPRHKITKRGQNVTFRCDPISEHNRLYWYRQTLGQGPEFLTYFQNEAQLEKSRLLSDRFSAERPKGSFSTLEIQRTEQGDSAMYLCASSPTRGNTGELFFGEGSRLTVL.

The J gene is TRBJ2-3, the V gene TRBV6-5; perhaps TRBD2 as D (6 bases). The V end was cut by 6 bases, the J end by 2 bases, with 15 bases between. Germline-derived CDR1 and CDR2 are MNHEY and SVGAGI. The CDR3 is 15 amino acids. The CDR3 reads CASSRTAGLTDTQYF. The CDR3 coding sequence is TGTGCCAGCAGCCGAACGGCGGGACTCACAGATACGCAGTATTTT.

The CDR3 loop reads CASSSSQSGTGENEQFF. CDR3 DNA: TGTGCCAGCAGCTCCTCACAATCCGGGACAGGGGAGAATGAGCAGTTCTTC. V usage is TRBV13 and J usage is TRBJ2-1, with 10 positions matching TRBD1. In germline, CDR1 is PRHDT, CDR2 FYEKMQ (reference sequence). Trimming removed 4 bases from V and 7 bases from J; junction bases left unmatched: 13. CDR3 length: 17 amino acids. The variable domain in full, with the rest retrieved from reference TRBV13 and TRBJ2-1, is AAGVIQSPRHLIKEKRETATLKCYPIPRHDTVYWYQQGPGQDPQFLISFYEKMQSDKGSIPDRFSAQQFSDYHSELNMSSLELGDSALYFCASSSSQSGTGENEQFFGPGTRLTVL.

This sequence joins TRBV19 and TRBJ2-6; tentatively, D is TRBD1 (5 bases). This CDR3 has 19 residues. V was cut by 5 bases and J by 0 bases, with 20 bases left in between. Germline CDR1 and CDR2: LNHDA and SQIVND (reference sequence). The CDR3 DNA follows: TGTGCCAGTAGTTCGCGACAGAGCCCTCGCAGCTCTGGGGCCAACGTCCTGACTTTC. It encodes CASSSRQSPRSSGANVLTF.

The chain has TRBV6-5 and TRBJ1-1, with 7 bases lining up with TRBD1. V shed 5 bases and J 4 bases; nucleotides not matched to a gene: 10. CDR1 MNHEY and CDR2 SVGAGI come from the germline V gene. CDR3 length equals 15 residues. CDR3 bases: TGTGCCAGCAGTACTGCAGGGGGAATCGGCACTGAAGCTTTCTTT. Encoded protein: CASSTAGGIGTEAFF.

The chain uses TRBV19 and TRBJ2-7; 7 nucleotides align to TRBD2. CDR1 LNHDA and CDR2 SQIVND come from the germline V gene (reference sequence). With 1 base clipped from V and 4 bases from J, the junction kept 1 base outside the gene matches. This CDR3 is built from 13 residues. This CDR3 is CASSIGGGYEQYF. The CDR3 nucleotides are TGTGCCAGTAGTATAGGCGGGGGATACGAGCAGTACTTC. Complete variable domain (other parts from reference TRBV19 and TRBJ2-7): DGGITQSPKYLFRKEGQNVTLSCEQNLNHDAMYWYRQDPGQGLRLIYYSQIVNDFQKGDIAEGYSVSREKKESFPLTVTSAQKNPTAFYLCASSIGGGYEQYFGPGTRLTVT.

This chain connects TRBV7-8 to TRBJ2-1, with 11 bases lining up with TRBD2. Germline loops: CDR1 SGHVS, CDR2 FQNEAQ. V lost 3 bases and J lost 7; bases outside the gene matches: 8. The CDR3 has 16 amino acids. CDR3 in DNA: TGTGCCAGCAGCTTTTGGCTAGCGGGGGGAAGGAATGAGCAGTTCTTC. Protein sequence: CASSFWLAGGRNEQFF. Drawing the rest from reference TRBV7-8 and TRBJ2-1, the complete variable domain is GAGVSQSPRYKVAKRGQDVALRCDPISGHVSLFWYQQALGQGPEFLTYFQNEAQLDKSGLPSDRFFAERPEGSVSTLKIQRTQQEDSAVYLCASSFWLAGGRNEQFFGPGTRLTVL.

The V call is TRBV6-5, the J call TRBJ1-1; TRBD1 aligns across 7 bases. The CDR3 is made up of 13 amino acids. Germline CDR1 reads MNHEY; CDR2 reads SVGAGI. Trimming at V came to 9 bases and at J to 0 bases, leaving 4 bases not matched to a gene. The CDR3 sequence: CARTGPMNTEAFF. In nucleotides, the CDR3 is TGTGCCAGGACAGGGCCTATGAACACTGAAGCTTTCTTT.

The chain couples TRBV28 to TRBJ2-3; D not resolved. Per the germline V gene, CDR1 is MDHEN and CDR2 is SYDVKM. Trimming took 6 bases from V and 4 from J, leaving 5 bases between them. The length of the CDR3 is 11 residues. This chain's CDR3 is CASRIADTQYF. Written as DNA, the CDR3 is TGTGCCAGCAGAATCGCAGATACGCAGTATTTT.

The chain combines TRBV11-2 with TRBJ2-2, with D perhaps matching TRBD1 (6 bases). The CDR3 covers 15 residues. The V gene lost 5 bases and the J gene lost 3 bases, with 13 bases spanning the gap. Per the germline V gene, CDR1 is SGHAT and CDR2 is FQNNGV. CDR3 loop: CASSPETGYTGELFF. DNA of the CDR3: TGTGCCAGCAGCCCAGAAACAGGGTACACCGGGGAGCTGTTTTTT.

The chain links TRBV6-1 to TRBJ2-6; D might be TRBD1 (5 bases). V dropped 2 bases and J dropped 2 bases, with 10 bases sitting between them. The germline CDR1 and CDR2 sequences are MNHNS and SASEGT. The CDR3 spans 16 residues. The CDR3 region is CASSERGYTGANVLTF. CDR3 DNA: TGTGCCAGCAGTGAAAGGGGTTATACTGGGGCCAACGTCCTGACTTTC.

This chain links TRBV6-5 with TRBJ1-6; D is perhaps TRBD1 (6 bases). The ends were cut back, 9 bases at V and 13 bases at J, with 19 bases in the middle. The CDR3 length is 13 residues. The germline CDR1 and CDR2 sequences are MNHEY and SVGAGI. CDR3 coding DNA: TGTGCCAGTGCTACACAGGGATTTGCGCCCCTCCACTTT. Translating it yields CASATQGFAPLHF.

The CDR3 coding sequence is TGTGCCAGCAGCTTAACGAGGGACTCTGAAGCTTTCTTT. It is translated as CASSLTRDSEAFF. The V call is TRBV7-3, the J call TRBJ1-1, with D possibly being TRBD1 (5 bases). V was cut by 0 bases and J by 6 bases, with 8 bases left in between. Per the germline V gene, CDR1 is SGHTA and CDR2 is FQGTGA. The CDR3 contains 13 residues.

This chain connects TRBV2 to TRBJ2-3; 8 positions match TRBD2. The V gene's germline CDR1 is SNHLY and CDR2 FYNNEI. The CDR3 has 15 amino acids. V dropped 8 bases and J dropped 4; count of bases not matched to a gene: 11. CDR3 sequence reads: CASRRVPGRADTQYF. In DNA form, the CDR3 reads TGTGCCAGCCGGCGTGTACCCGGGAGGGCAGATACGCAGTATTTT.